This entry lists 15 T cell receptor beta chains sequenced from one sample in a study of CD8+CD57+ T cells in acquired aplastic anemia. Genomic DNA, serving as template, underwent TCR beta VDJ and CDR3 profiling. TCRdb re-called the reads through MiXCR, storing one row per CDR3 protein. The sample shows about 130,000 distinct CDR3 sequences, around 41% of them seen only once. The sequencing sample was made of sorted CD4+, CD8+, or CD8+CD57+ T cells (not recorded which) from PBMCs. Source of these receptors: a human donor in good health, serving as a control.

V is TRBV28 and J is TRBJ1-5; tentatively, D is TRBD1 (6 bases). Per germline, CDR1 MDHEN and CDR2 SYDVKM. V was shortened by 3 bases and J by 3 bases, with 12 bases between the two germline ends. The CDR3 covers 15 residues. CDR3 coding DNA: TGTGCCAGCAGTTTCCTGACAGGTAACAATCAGCCCCAGCATTTT. It codes for CASSFLTGNNQPQHF. Using reference TRBV28 and TRBJ1-5 for the parts outside the CDR3, the full variable domain is DVKVTQSSRYLVKRTGEKVFLECVQDMDHENMFWYRQDPGLGLRLIYFSYDVKMKEKGDIPEGYSVSREKKERFSLILESASTNQTSMYLCASSFLTGNNQPQHFGDGTRLSIL.

This clonotype was detected many times. The chain links TRBV20-1 to TRBJ2-7; D is possibly TRBD2 (6 bases). The CDR3 extends over 15 amino acids. CDR1 and CDR2 from the germline V gene are DFQATT and SNEGSKA (reference sequence). V was shortened by 5 bases and J by 6 bases, with 23 bases between the two germline ends. The CDR3 loop is CSAGGAGGLFSEQYF. Written as DNA, the CDR3 is TGCAGTGCTGGAGGGGCGGGCGGGCTCTTCTCCGAGCAGTACTTC.

This clonotype was observed many times. V is TRBV6-1 and J is TRBJ2-7; 10 positions agree with TRBD2. Looked up from germline, CDR1 is MNHNS and CDR2 is SASEGT. This CDR3 has 15 amino acids. After removal of 6 bases from V and 2 bases from J, the junction contained 7 bases not matched to a gene. The CDR3 DNA reads TGTGCCAGCAGCCGGAGCGGGAGGGGAACCTACGAGCAGTACTTC. Its translation: CASSRSGRGTYEQYF.

The rearrangement links TRBV20-1 to TRBJ2-1; D is undetermined. The CDR3 loop spans 11 amino acids. Between the trimmed V and J ends, which lost 6 bases and 10 bases, there was a span of 13 bases. Germline values: CDR1 DFQATT, CDR2 SNEGSKA (reference sequence). The CDR3 protein is CSALGSGEQFF. CDR3 DNA sequence: TGCAGTGCACTTGGCTCCGGAGAGCAGTTCTTC.

This clonotype appeared once. V is TRBV7-2 and J is TRBJ2-7, with 7 bases aligning to TRBD1. This CDR3 is built from 13 residues. Germline assignment: CDR1 SGHTA and CDR2 FQGNSA. V shed 4 bases and J 11 bases; nucleotides not matched to a gene: 11. The DNA of the CDR3 is TGTGCCAGCAGCTCAGGGTCAAGGGACAGTAAGTACTTC. Amino acid sequence: CASSSGSRDSKYF.

This clonotype has only a few counts. This CDR3 is CASSPRYGEGLTEAFF. Here the CDR3 DNA reads TGTGCCAGCTCACCACGTTACGGGGAAGGGTTAACTGAAGCTTTCTTT. The chain links TRBV18 to TRBJ1-1; D gene unclear. Trimming took off 1 base at V and 5 bases at J, with 17 bases between the two ends. The germline V gene has CDR1 KGHSH and CDR2 LQKENI. The CDR3 has 16 residues. The full variable domain, its missing parts supplied by reference TRBV18 and TRBJ1-1, is NAGVMQNPRHLVRRRGQEARLRCSPMKGHSHVYWYRQLPEEGLKFMVYLQKENIIDESGMPKERFSAEFPKEGPSILRIQQVVRGDSAAYFCASSPRYGEGLTEAFFGQGTRLTVV.

This clonotype showed up many times. The chain uses TRBV29-1 and TRBJ2-5, with 8 bases matching TRBD2. The V gene end was trimmed by 7 bases and the J gene end by 5 bases; junction bases not matched to a gene: 12. This CDR3 has 14 amino acids. Germline CDR1 and CDR2: SQVTM and ANQGSEA. The CDR3 DNA follows: TGCAGCGCAAAGACGGCGGGGGGCCTGGAGACCCAGTACTTC. It yields the protein CSAKTAGGLETQYF.

This clonotype was detected ten times or more. This chain links TRBV19 with TRBJ1-2; unclear D gene. The V and J ends lost 5 bases and 5 bases respectively, with 12 bases between them. CDR3 size: 13 residues. Germline CDR1 is LNHDA and CDR2 is SQIVND (reference sequence). CDR3 sequence (DNA): TGTGCCAGTAGTCTCCCGGGTCCATATGGCTACACCTTC. This encodes CASSLPGPYGYTF.

The DNA of the CDR3 is TGTGCCACCAGTGATTTCGGGATTAACTATGGCTACACCTTC. Translation gives CATSDFGINYGYTF. The chain couples TRBV24-1 to TRBJ1-2; D is unresolved. CDR1 and CDR2 (germline): KGHDR, SFDVKD. The length of the CDR3 is 14 residues. The V end lost 1 base, the J end lost 1 base, and 6 bases lay between the germline ends.

There are a few counts of this clonotype. A read error is possible here, since a much larger clone lies one base away. V is TRBV5-4 and J is TRBJ2-6, with a tentative D call TRBD2 (6 bases). The germline V and J ends were trimmed by 4 bases and 6 bases, with 14 bases remaining between them. Germline CDR1 SGHNT, CDR2 YYREEE (reference sequence). CDR3 length equals 15 residues. The CDR3 coding sequence is TGTGCCAGCAGCGGAGGGGCCCCTGTGGCCAACGTCCTGACTTTC. It encodes CASSGGAPVANVLTF.

This clonotype was seen a handful of times. This chain joins TRBV12-3 or TRBV12-4 and TRBJ2-5; D not resolved. V lost 4 bases to trimming and J lost 5 bases, with 11 bases between them. The CDR3 runs 13 residues. The CDR3 DNA is TGTGCCAGCAGTTCGCCGGGTGGCGAGACCCAGTACTTC. Amino acid sequence: CASSSPGGETQYF.

In its sample, this clonotype was seen many times. The chain is built from TRBV7-8 and TRBJ2-3; D is unresolved. V was clipped by 4 bases and J by 0 bases, with 14 bases between them. The CDR3 covers 16 residues. The germline V gene has CDR1 SGHVS and CDR2 FQNEAQ. The CDR3 DNA sequence: TGTGCCAGCAGCTCCCAGCGCATACAGAGCACAGATACGCAGTATTTT. Its protein is CASSSQRIQSTDTQYF.

This chain uses TRBV15 with TRBJ1-2, with D perhaps TRBD1 (5 bases). Trimming shortened V by 0 bases and J by 13 bases, and 21 bases separated the two germline ends. Germline values: CDR1 LNHNV, CDR2 YYDKDF (reference sequence). This CDR3 is 15 amino acids long. This chain's CDR3 is CATSRDRANYGYITF. In nucleotides, the CDR3 is TGTGCCACCAGCAGAGACAGGGCCAACTATGGCTACATCACCTTC. The full variable domain, completed using reference TRBV15 and TRBJ1-2, is DAMVIQNPRYQVTQFGKPVTLSCSQTLNHNVMYWYQQKSSQAPKLLFHYYDKDFNNEADTPDNFQSRRPNTSFCFLDIRSPGLGDTAMYLCATSRDRANYGYITFGSGTRLTVV.

At least ten counts were recorded for this clonotype. This chain links TRBV5-1 with TRBJ2-1; 11 nucleotides line up with TRBD2. The CDR3 covers 16 residues. The germline gives CDR1 SGHRS, CDR2 YFSETQ. Unmatched junction bases numbered 9, after V lost 5 bases and J lost 5 bases. The CDR3 region has the DNA TGCGCCAGCAGGCGGACTAGCGGGCCTGAGGACAATGAGCAGTTCTTC. The encoded protein is CASRRTSGPEDNEQFF.

This chain uses TRBV19 with TRBJ1-5; perhaps TRBD1 as D (5 bases). CDR1 is LNHDA and CDR2 is SQIVND in the germline V gene (reference sequence). V was pared by 8 bases and J by 1 base, with 6 bases between. The CDR3 is 12 amino acids. CDR3 bases: TGTGCCAGTTGGGACAGCAATCAGCCCCAGCATTTT. Its translation: CASWDSNQPQHF.